Presented here are 6 T cell receptor beta chains from one specimen sequenced in a study of blood T cell repertoires in COVID-19. Repertoires were generated with immunoSEQ multiplex PCR, while TCRdb's copy carries only in-frame clones and drops some. The sample holds tens of thousands of clones; approximately 80% are singletons and the top ten take approximately 12%. Sequencing used peripheral blood. These receptors all come from a human donor in a cohort sampled during active COVID-19.

The genes are TRBV1 and TRBJ2-1; the tabulated D call, TRBD2, remains unverified against the DNA. TRBV1 is described as a pseudogene. This CDR3 contains 15 residues. Here the CDR3 reads CTSSPLGCEYGEQFF. CDR3 DNA sequence: TGCACCAGCAGCCCCCTAGGATGTGAGTACGGTGAGCAGTTCTTC.

V is TRBV27 and J is TRBJ2-3; D perhaps matches TRBD1 (5 bases). Germline CDR1 is MNHEY and CDR2 is SMNVEV (reference sequence). Trimming removed 10 bases at V and 4 bases at J, with 15 bases between. The CDR3 runs 13 residues. The chain's CDR3 is CATRNRFPDTQYF. For the CDR3, the DNA is TGTGCCACTCGAAACAGGTTCCCAGATACGCAGTATTTT.

This chain joins TRBV5-4 and TRBJ1-2; D gene uncertain. This CDR3 has 16 residues. V lost 4 bases, J lost 4 bases, and 20 bases lay in between. The germline V gene encodes CDR1 SGHNT and CDR2 YYREEE (reference sequence). For the CDR3, the DNA is TGTGCCAGCAGCCTTATAGGTGCGGCTCACGTCTATGGCTACACCTTC. Encoded protein: CASSLIGAAHVYGYTF.

The sample holds a few counts of this clone. The V and J genes are TRBV7-2 and TRBJ1-1, with D perhaps matching TRBD1 (6 bases). This CDR3 is built from 15 residues. Germline V gives CDR1 SGHTA, CDR2 FQGNSA. Trimming shortened V by 1 base and J by 4 bases, and 13 bases separated the two germline ends. The DNA for the CDR3 is TGTGCCAGCAGCTTAGTGGAGGACAGTCGCACTGAAGCTTTCTTT. Its translation is CASSLVEDSRTEAFF. Complete variable domain (other parts from reference TRBV7-2 and TRBJ1-1): GAGVSQSPSNKVTEKGKDVELRCDPISGHTALYWYRQSLGQGLEFLIYFQGNSAPDKSGLPSDRFSAERTGGSVSTLTIQRTQQEDSAVYLCASSLVEDSRTEAFFGQGTRLTVV.

The genes are TRBV6-5 and TRBJ1-5; 12 bases match TRBD1. CDR3 length: 16 amino acids. CDR1 and CDR2 from the germline V gene are MNHEY and SVGAGI. V trimming: 4 bases; J trimming: 7 bases; junction bases outside the gene matches: 8. As DNA, the CDR3 is TGTGCCAGCAGTTCCATGGGACAGGGGGCAGGGCAGCCCCAGCATTTT. Amino acid sequence: CASSSMGQGAGQPQHF.

To note about this clone: Without the conserved terminal phenylalanine or tryptophan, this CDR3 likely stems from a read error. It is unclear where the CDR3 begins or ends on the DNA, so no DNA is shown, and the CDR3 is as TCRdb lists it. The chain couples TRBV2 to TRBJ2-3; TRBD2 was called by the table and not checked on the DNA. The length of the CDR3 is 12 amino acids, counting both ends. In germline, CDR1 is SNHLY, CDR2 FYNNEI. The CDR3 sequence: CASRPDSVLLSI.